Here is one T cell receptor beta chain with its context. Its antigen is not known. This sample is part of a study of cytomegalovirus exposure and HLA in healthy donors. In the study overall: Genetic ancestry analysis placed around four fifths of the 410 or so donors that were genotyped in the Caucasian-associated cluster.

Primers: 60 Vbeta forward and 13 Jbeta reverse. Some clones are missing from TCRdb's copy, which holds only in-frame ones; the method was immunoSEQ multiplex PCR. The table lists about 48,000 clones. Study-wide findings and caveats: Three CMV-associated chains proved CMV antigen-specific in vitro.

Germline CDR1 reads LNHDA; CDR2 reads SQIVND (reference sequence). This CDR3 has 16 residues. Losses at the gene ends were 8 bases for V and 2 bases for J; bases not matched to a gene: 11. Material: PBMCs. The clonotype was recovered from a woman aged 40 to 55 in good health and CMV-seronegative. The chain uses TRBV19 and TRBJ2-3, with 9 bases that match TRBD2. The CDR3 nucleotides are TGTGCCAGTGAGAGTGGAGCGGGAGGTTTCACAGATACGCAGTATTTT. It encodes CASESGAGGFTDTQYF.